Shown below are 9 T cell receptor beta chains from a single sample sequenced in a study of OX40 agonist ivuxolimab in advanced cancers. The method was immunoSEQ multiplex PCR; TCRdb's version includes in-frame clones alone and lacks a portion of them. The sample lists some 40,000 clones; roughly 90% were seen once. The sample in question was CD4+ or CD8+ T cells sorted from blood, obtained in a trial of the OX40 agonist ivuxolimab. The receptor set was obtained from an adult with an advanced solid tumor such as melanoma, head and neck, liver or kidney cancer.

The chain has TRBV7-9 and TRBJ2-1; 9 bases match TRBD2. V shed 1 base, J shed 4 bases, and the junction held 5 bases outside the gene matches. The CDR3 is made up of 16 amino acids. Germline-derived CDR1 and CDR2 are SEHNR and FQNEAQ (reference sequence). CDR3 loop: CASSLGRAGGYNEQFF. DNA of the CDR3: TGTGCCAGCAGCTTAGGTCGGGCGGGAGGGTACAATGAGCAGTTCTTC.

This clone occurred a few times. The chain couples TRBV9 to TRBJ2-7; D remains ambiguous. CDR1 is SGDLS and CDR2 is YYNGEE in the germline V gene. This CDR3 is 14 amino acids long. V was pared by 2 bases and J by 1 base, with 10 bases between. CDR3 sequence: CASSVGSASYEQYF. CDR3 bases: TGTGCCAGCAGCGTTGGGTCAGCGTCCTACGAGCAGTACTTC.

The CDR3 region has the DNA TGCGCCAGCAGCCTAGCAGACAGGGCTACCTACGAGCAGTACTTC. This sequence encodes CASSLADRATYEQYF. The rearrangement links TRBV4-1 to TRBJ2-7; 7 bases map to TRBD1. V gave up 4 bases and J gave up 2 bases; unmatched junction bases: 8. This CDR3 contains 15 residues. Germline V lookup: CDR1 MGHRA, CDR2 YSYEKL.

The CDR3 DNA follows: TGTGCCAGCAGTTTATCGACAGGGCAGAACACTGAAGCTTTCTTT. Translation: CASSLSTGQNTEAFF. The gene calls are TRBV27 and TRBJ1-1; TRBD1 matches 7 bases. CDR3 length equals 15 residues. After removal of 0 bases from V and 1 base from J, the junction contained 2 bases not matched to a gene. Looked up from germline, CDR1 is MNHEY and CDR2 is SMNVEV (reference sequence).

V usage is TRBV4-1 and J usage is TRBJ2-7, with TRBD2 as a possible D gene (5 bases). In germline, CDR1 is MGHRA, CDR2 YSYEKL. The length of the CDR3 is 15 residues. V was shortened by 4 bases and J by 0 bases, with 13 bases between the two germline ends. CDR3 sequence (DNA): TGCGCCAGCAGCCCTCCAGAGGGAATCTCCTACGAGCAGTACTTC. Translated: CASSPPEGISYEQYF.

The sample holds one count of this clone. The J gene is TRBJ2-7, the V gene TRBV5-6; either TRBD1 or TRBD2 may fit D (5 bases each). This CDR3 spans 15 amino acids. V was cut by 1 base and J by 3 bases, with 14 bases left in between. Germline values: CDR1 SGHDT, CDR2 YYEEEE. In DNA, the CDR3 is TGTGCCAGCAGCTTGTACGAGGGGAGAGGCTACGAGCAGTACTTC. This sequence encodes CASSLYEGRGYEQYF.

The chain links TRBV27 to TRBJ1-2, with a possible D match to TRBD1 (5 bases). The CDR3 extends over 15 amino acids. The V gene's germline CDR1 is MNHEY and CDR2 SMNVEV (reference sequence). V dropped 0 bases and J dropped 1 base, with 9 bases sitting between them. The DNA for the CDR3 is TGTGCCAGCAGTTTATCACGGGGGGGTAACTATGGCTACACCTTC. It encodes CASSLSRGGNYGYTF.

The rearrangement joins TRBV9 to TRBJ2-2; 11 bases are shared with TRBD2. The CDR3 has 16 amino acids. V dropped 3 bases and J dropped 9; count of bases not matched to a gene: 10. CDR1 and CDR2 (germline): SGDLS, YYNGEE. CDR3 region: CASSASGGIPPWELFF. In nucleotides, the CDR3 is TGTGCCAGCAGCGCTAGCGGGGGGATCCCACCGTGGGAGCTGTTTTTT.

This rearrangement joins TRBV7-9 to TRBJ2-5; 10 bases are shared with TRBD1. Germline-derived CDR1 and CDR2 are SEHNR and FQNEAQ (reference sequence). The CDR3 loop spans 15 amino acids. The J segment lost 5 bases and the V segment lost 5 bases, leaving 8 bases of the junction unmatched. The CDR3 sequence: CASSISRTGGETQYF. The CDR3 DNA reads as TGTGCCAGCAGCATCTCTCGGACAGGGGGGGAGACCCAGTACTTC. Together with reference TRBV7-9 and TRBJ2-5, the CDR3 gives the full variable domain: DTGVSQNPRHKITKRGQNVTFRCDPISEHNRLYWYRQTLGQGPEFLTYFQNEAQLEKSRLLSDRFSAERPKGSFSTLEIQRTEQGDSAMYLCASSISRTGGETQYFGPGTRLLVL.